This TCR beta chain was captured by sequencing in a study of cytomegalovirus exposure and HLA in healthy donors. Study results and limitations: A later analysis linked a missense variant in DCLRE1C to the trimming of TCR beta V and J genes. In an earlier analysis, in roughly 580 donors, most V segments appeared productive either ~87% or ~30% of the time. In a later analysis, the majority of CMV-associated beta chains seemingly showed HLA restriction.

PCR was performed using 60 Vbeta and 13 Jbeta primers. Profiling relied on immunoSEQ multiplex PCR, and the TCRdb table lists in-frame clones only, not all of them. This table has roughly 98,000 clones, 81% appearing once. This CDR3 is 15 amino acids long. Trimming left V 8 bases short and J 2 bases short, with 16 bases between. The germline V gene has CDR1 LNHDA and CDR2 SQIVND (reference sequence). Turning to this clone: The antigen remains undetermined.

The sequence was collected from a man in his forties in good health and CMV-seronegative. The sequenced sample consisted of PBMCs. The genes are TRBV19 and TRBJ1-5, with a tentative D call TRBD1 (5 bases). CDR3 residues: CASWGGGVRNQPQHF. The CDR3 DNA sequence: TGTGCCAGTTGGGGGGGAGGGGTACGCAATCAGCCCCAGCATTTT.